This T cell receptor beta chain is from a study of tumor-infiltrating lymphocytes in oesophageal squamous cell carcinoma. TCRdb reanalysed the PCR reads using MiXCR and keeps one entry per CDR3 protein. The data contain around 9,300 distinct CDR3 sequences, less than 75% of them seen just once; the ten biggest clones take up about a third. The length of the CDR3 is 16 residues. Germline V gene lookup returns CDR1 SGHVT and CDR2 SQSDAQ. The specimen sequenced was esophageal tumor tissue. The source is a female donor with esophageal squamous cell carcinoma. This chain connects TRBV7-4 to TRBJ2-6; TRBD2 is a possible D gene (5 bases). The J call may not be correct, given that the DNA end is closer to TRBJ2-1. As DNA, the CDR3 is TGTGCCAGCAGCTTAGTGGGTGAGGGCATCTCTGACGAGCAGTTCTTC. Its protein product is CASSLVGEGISDEQFF.